The present entry profiles one T cell receptor beta chain with its context. This clone was detected a few times. There is no known antigen for this receptor. The input lacks base qualities; no much larger clone sits a single base away. This sample is part of a study of CD8+ T cells in alopecia areata (dated by TCRdb to the late 2010s). With regard to the full study: Treated patients were enrolled in an open-label pilot trial of oral tofacitinib, 5 to 10 mg twice daily, for moderate-to-severe alopecia areata. Patients received tofacitinib for 6 to 18 months and were then followed off drug for 6 months to check for delayed response and recurrence. Disease severity in treated patients was measured with the SALT score, which quantifies the percentage of affected scalp surface area. High-throughput TCRbeta sequencing was used to examine T cell clonal expansion in alopecia areata in both the C3H/HeJ mouse model and human patients. Human TCRbeta sequencing covered scalp tissue and sorted CD4+ and CD8+ peripheral blood T cells from patchy and totalis/universalis alopecia areata patients and healthy controls. Tofacitinib-treated patients had biopsies at baseline and at 4 and 24 weeks of treatment, with a later scalp biopsy in several patients. Scalp clonality was compared across normal scalp (n=4), patchy alopecia areata scalp (n=8), and alopecia totalis/universalis scalp (n=8). RNA was obtained with the PAXgene miRNA kit for fixed scalp, the miRNeasy kit for PBMCs, and the RNeasy kit for mouse skin. immunoSEQ multiplex PCR using 35 Vbeta forward primers and 13 Jbeta reverse primers was used to amplify TCRbeta CDR3 regions.

The time point label, as the study defines it: about 4 weeks on oral tofacitinib. The treatment or condition label of this sample denotes: oral pan-JAK inhibitor, 5-10 mg twice daily. Lesional scalp punch biopsies and peripheral blood were collected from alopecia areata patients. PBMCs were separated by density centrifugation and stained for CD3, CD4 and CD8, after which CD4+ and CD8+ T cells were sorted on a FACSAria. On the study overall, not on this receptor specifically: Because the treated cohort was small and had just a single nonresponder, larger studies are needed to establish links between baseline CD8+ expansion and response. Shared TCR sequences between patients were less evident than in mice, which may be partly attributable to HLA diversity in the patient population. With tofacitinib, both scalp clonality and the number of expanded CD8+ clones among the top 100 scalp clones went down significantly. Compared with normal scalp, lesional scalp, particularly in alopecia totalis/universalis, had higher clonality and more expanded CD8+ clones, which suggests antigenic drive. Unlike mouse skin, where gammadelta T cells dominate, normal human skin contains resident alphabeta T cells that get sequenced too, which complicates analysis of the scalp TCR repertoire. During tofacitinib treatment, many expanded lesional clones remained in scalp and blood, and this persistence may partly explain relapse after treatment is stopped.

The protocol used for the library was the immunoSEQ multiplex PCR assay. To provide template for TCR sequencing, every sample had RNA extracted and reverse transcribed into cDNA. SuperScript III was used for first-strand cDNA synthesis, primed with a 2:1 mix of oligo-dT and random hexamers. A synthetic immune receptor repertoire was used to gauge amplification bias, and whatever bias remained was removed computationally. The authors processed their data as follows. Raw reads were preprocessed to remove errors, and CDR3 was defined by IMGT conventions from the conserved cysteine to phenylalanine. Clonality was computed as 1 minus the Shannon entropy, with the entropy normalized by log2 of the number of productive unique TCRs. Scalp TCRbeta sequences were cross-referenced with sorted blood CD4 and CD8 repertoires so that the CD4 or CD8 identity of scalp clones could be inferred. Held by TCRdb, this immuneACCESS table contains in-frame sequences only and omits some clones. Under half of the omission traces to an unresolved V gene where checked; the cause of the rest is unknown. From that table come the V and J calls and clone size; the DNA was used to work out D and trimming. The sample yields 110,000 to 150,000 clones; around half were counted once. About 15% of the sample is taken by the ten largest.

From the germline V gene (reference sequence), CDR1 is LNHNV and CDR2 is YYDKDF. From V the trimming removes 1 base and from J it removes 2 bases, while the gene matches leave 15 bases of the junction unaccounted for. The CDR3 goes from the cysteine to the phenylalanine over 19 residues. The DNA shown is the 57-base CDR3, in frame from base 1. Specimen: CD8+ T cells sorted from blood, collected at week 4, from a patient treated with tofacitinib. The sequence was collected from a human donor with alopecia areata. This sequence uses TRBV15 and TRBJ2-7; 9 bases in the junction line up with TRBD1. The DNA sequence follows: TGTGCCACCAGCAGAGCCACCCTTAAGGGGACAGGGTTCCCCTACGAGCAGTACTTC. Its translation reads: CATSRATLKGTGFPYEQYF.